These 16 T cell receptor beta chains were sequenced from one sample in a study of T and B cells in COVID-19 patients. Blood genomic DNA input for TRB amplification was about 240-550 ng. BIOMED2 TRB-A/B primer pools were used in multiplex TRB PCR. From the multiplex PCR reads, TCRdb called clonotypes with MiXCR, one entry per CDR3 protein. This table holds some 1,400 distinct CDR3 sequences, around 25% found once. Sequences were obtained from blood. The receptors were sampled from a human donor with active COVID-19.

The gene calls are TRBV12-3 or TRBV12-4 and TRBJ2-1, with D possibly being TRBD1 or TRBD2 (6 bases each). V lost 0 bases, J lost 7 bases, and 10 bases lay in between. The CDR3 contains 14 residues. The CDR3 sequence: CASSLAGGQNEQFF. The CDR3, as DNA: TGTGCCAGCAGTTTAGCGGGGGGCCAAAATGAGCAGTTCTTC.

This clonotype is judged medium-sized (0.01 to 0.1%). This chain links TRBV13 with TRBJ1-2; a possible D gene is TRBD1 (5 bases). Germline CDR1 PRHDT, CDR2 FYEKMQ (reference sequence). The V end was cut by 1 base, the J end by 4 bases, with 19 bases between. The CDR3 loop spans 17 amino acids. The chain's CDR3 is CASSLEGDPGRAYGYTF. The CDR3 coding sequence is TGTGCCAGCAGCTTAGAAGGGGACCCGGGCAGGGCCTATGGCTACACCTTC.

In regard to this clonotype: The junction and the germline gene differ at one end; a read error may be behind it. The chain uses TRBV10-3 and TRBJ2-5; D not resolved. Germline-derived CDR1 and CDR2 are ENHRY and SYGVKD. The CDR3 runs to 13 residues. This CDR3 is CASTWGNQETQYF. In nucleotides, the CDR3 is TGCGCCAGCACGTGGGGAAACCAAGAGACCCAGTACTTC.

This clonotype is medium-sized by share. V is TRBV6-2 or TRBV6-3 and J is TRBJ1-1; unclear D gene. Trimming stripped 2 bases from V and 10 bases from J, with 8 bases between. The CDR3 runs to 11 residues. CDR1 is MNHEY and CDR2 is SVGEGT in the germline V gene. CDR3 bases: TGTGCCAGCAGTTACCCCACCCGAGCTTTCTTT. It translates to CASSYPTRAFF.

This clonotype is classed as medium-sized (0.01 to 0.1%). This chain uses TRBV7-6 with TRBJ2-2; D is unresolved. V shed 5 bases and J shed 5 bases, with 9 bases lying between them. The CDR3 is 13 amino acids. Germline assignment: CDR1 SGHVS and CDR2 FNYEAQ. Written as DNA, the CDR3 is TGTGCCAGCAGCCCTACTGAGACCGGGGAGCTGTTTTTT. Its protein is CASSPTETGELFF.

This clonotype was found a few times. This rearrangement joins TRBV20-1 to TRBJ2-7; TRBD2 aligns across 11 bases. Germline loops: CDR1 DFQATT, CDR2 SNEGSKA (reference sequence). The CDR3 contains 15 residues. V was pared by 4 bases and J by 0 bases, with 5 bases of the junction left unmatched. CDR3: CSAIRLAGSSYEQYF. The CDR3 nucleotides read TGCAGTGCTATTCGACTAGCGGGAAGCTCCTACGAGCAGTACTTC.

This clonotype is categorized as medium-sized. The chain uses TRBV6-4 and TRBJ1-1; D remains ambiguous. V dropped 2 bases and J dropped 3 bases, with 7 bases sitting between them. CDR1 and CDR2 from the germline V gene are MRHNA and SNTAGT. The CDR3 is 13 amino acids. CDR3: CASSDRPDTEAFF. DNA for the CDR3: TGTGCCAGCAGTGACCGCCCTGACACTGAAGCTTTCTTT.

This clonotype is a singleton in its sample. The V gene is TRBV10-2, the J gene TRBJ1-3; TRBD1 matches 9 bases. CDR1 is WSHSY and CDR2 is SAAADI in the germline V gene. The length of the CDR3 is 16 residues. V lost 0 bases, J lost 7 bases, and 7 bases stayed unmatched. The CDR3 is CASSESPLDRGNTIYF. DNA for the CDR3: TGCGCCAGCAGTGAGTCTCCCTTGGACAGGGGTAACACCATATATTTT.

The genes are TRBV5-1 and TRBJ1-1; no clear D. The CDR3 length is 14 residues. Deletions cut 0 bases from V and 2 bases from J, with 8 bases between. Germline CDR1 and CDR2: SGHRS and YFSETQ. This CDR3 is CASSLVGGNTEAFF. CDR3 nucleotide sequence: TGCGCCAGCAGCTTGGTGGGAGGAAACACTGAAGCTTTCTTT.

By share of the sample, this clonotype is medium-sized. The chain couples TRBV7-6 to TRBJ2-1; perhaps TRBD2 as D (5 bases). The V end was cut by 4 bases, the J end by 4 bases, with 11 bases between. Germline values: CDR1 SGHVS, CDR2 FNYEAQ. The CDR3 spans 14 residues. CDR3 protein: CASSSGETYNEQFF. In DNA form, the CDR3 reads TGTGCCAGCAGCTCTGGGGAGACTTACAATGAGCAGTTCTTC.

CDR3 in DNA: TGTGCCAGCAGCTTGGCCAGGGGACTAGCGGGGGGAAATGAGCAGTTCTTC. It translates to CASSLARGLAGGNEQFF. The chain links TRBV5-6 to TRBJ2-1, with 15 positions matching TRBD2. The germline CDR1 and CDR2 sequences are SGHDT and YYEEEE. CDR3 length: 17 residues. V lost 0 bases to trimming and J lost 7 bases; unmatched junction nucleotides: 5.

J is TRBJ1-2 and V is TRBV25-1, with D maybe TRBD1 (5 bases). The germline gives CDR1 MGHDK, CDR2 SYGVNS. The CDR3 consists of 13 residues. V was trimmed by 4 bases and J by 1 base, leaving 7 bases between them. The CDR3, as DNA: TGTGCCAGCAGTGCGACAGATAACTATGGCTACACCTTC. It translates to CASSATDNYGYTF.

This clonotype is large in the sample. CDR3: CASSPSRWGLEQYF. The DNA for the CDR3 is TGTGCCAGCAGCCCCTCGCGGTGGGGGCTCGAGCAGTACTTC. The chain employs TRBV11-2 and TRBJ2-7; tentatively, D is TRBD1 (6 bases). The germline V gene encodes CDR1 SGHAT and CDR2 FQNNGV. The CDR3 is 14 amino acids. The V gene lost 5 bases and the J gene lost 6 bases, with 17 bases spanning the gap. The complete variable domain, with remaining parts taken from reference TRBV11-2 and TRBJ2-7, reads EAGVAQSPRYKIIEKRQSVAFWCNPISGHATLYWYQQILGQGPKLLIQFQNNGVVDDSQLPKDRFSAERLKGVDSTLKIQPAKLEDSAVYLCASSPSRWGLEQYFGPGTRLTVT.

By its share, this clonotype is medium-sized. The rearrangement links TRBV5-5 to TRBJ2-3, with D possibly being TRBD1 (6 bases). The V gene's germline CDR1 is SGHKS and CDR2 YYEKEE (reference sequence). The CDR3 runs to 14 residues. V was cut by 4 bases and J by 1 base, with 10 bases left in between. CDR3 loop: CASSTRTGTDTQYF. In nucleotides, the CDR3 is TGTGCCAGCAGCACCCGGACAGGCACAGATACGCAGTATTTT.

The chain joins TRBV20-1 to TRBJ1-5; D remains ambiguous. The germline gives CDR1 DFQATT, CDR2 SNEGSKA (reference sequence). V was cut by 0 bases and J by 3 bases, with 15 bases left in between. This CDR3 is 16 amino acids long. This chain's CDR3 is CSARDMHRDFNQPQHF. CDR3 in DNA: TGCAGTGCTAGAGACATGCACAGAGACTTCAATCAGCCCCAGCATTTT.

The chain recombines TRBV19 with TRBJ2-3; D assignment may be TRBD1 or TRBD2 (6 bases each). Per the germline V gene, CDR1 is LNHDA and CDR2 is SQIVND (reference sequence). This CDR3 region has 16 residues. Trimming removed 9 bases at V and 3 bases at J, with 22 bases between. The CDR3 coding sequence is TGTGCCAGCGGAAGGGGCGAAGGGGGGATTACAGATACGCAGTATTTT. Amino acid sequence: CASGRGEGGITDTQYF.